Shown below are 20 T cell receptor beta chains from a single sample sequenced in a study of identical twins. One entry per CDR3 protein results from TCRdb running MiXCR on the 5' RACE reads. In the table there are 400,000 or so distinct CDR3 sequences, approximately 8.8% of which are singletons. The sequencing sample was made of naive T cells sorted from blood. The receptors originated from a woman in her fifties or sixties in good health.

This clonotype was seen at least ten times. V and J are TRBV29-1 and TRBJ2-1; 11 positions match TRBD2. The V gene's germline CDR1 is SQVTM and CDR2 ANQGSEA. With V trimmed by 3 bases and J by 10 bases, 5 bases remained unmatched. The CDR3 totals 13 residues. The CDR3 reads CSVDDGTSGEQFF. The CDR3 DNA is TGCAGCGTTGATGACGGGACTAGCGGAGAGCAGTTCTTC.

This clonotype came up a few times. The V call is TRBV7-9, the J call TRBJ2-1; a weak D match, TRBD1 (6 bases). V shed 5 bases and J shed 14 bases, with 16 bases lying between them. The CDR3 consists of 12 residues. CDR1 is SEHNR, CDR2 FQNEAQ, per germline (reference sequence). The DNA of the CDR3 is TGTGCCAGCAGCCTAGGGGGTCTATTCGAGTTCTTC. Translated, it gives CASSLGGLFEFF.

This clonotype was seen more than once but under ten times. The chain employs TRBV5-1 and TRBJ2-2; D is undetermined. V lost 4 bases, J lost 6 bases, and 10 bases lay in between. The CDR3 totals 13 residues. Germline loops: CDR1 SGHRS, CDR2 YFSETQ. CDR3 sequence (DNA): TGCGCCAGCAGCCTACCTATGTCCGGGGAGCTGTTTTTT. Protein: CASSLPMSGELFF.

The chain combines TRBV28 with TRBJ1-1; D unresolved. CDR3 size: 13 residues. Germline V CDR1 and CDR2: MDHEN, SYDVKM. Trimming took 3 bases from V and 8 from J, leaving 13 bases between them. Here the CDR3 reads CASSFIVGKEAFF. For the CDR3, the DNA is TGTGCCAGCAGTTTTATCGTGGGCAAGGAAGCTTTCTTT.

This chain joins TRBV15 and TRBJ2-1, with D possibly being TRBD2 (7 bases). Germline loops: CDR1 LNHNV, CDR2 YYDKDF (reference sequence). The CDR3 loop spans 15 amino acids. V was shortened by 4 bases and J by 1 base, with 11 bases between the two germline ends. The CDR3 DNA reads as TGTGCCACCAGCACCGAGGGGGGGTCCTACAATGAGCAGTTCTTC. This sequence encodes CATSTEGGSYNEQFF. Based on the CDR3 plus reference TRBV15 and TRBJ2-1, the full variable domain is DAMVIQNPRYQVTQFGKPVTLSCSQTLNHNVMYWYQQKSSQAPKLLFHYYDKDFNNEADTPDNFQSRRPNTSFCFLDIRSPGLGDTAMYLCATSTEGGSYNEQFFGPGTRLTVL.

The table lists this clonotype with many counts. This rearrangement joins TRBV5-1 to TRBJ2-3, with 9 bases aligning to TRBD2. Germline V lookup: CDR1 SGHRS, CDR2 YFSETQ. The CDR3 runs to 15 residues. The trim removed 0 bases at V and 8 bases at J, leaving 7 bases unmatched. The CDR3: CASSLAGTSHGTQYF. The CDR3 DNA is TGCGCCAGCAGCTTGGCCGGGACTAGCCATGGTACGCAGTATTTT. The whole variable domain, filled in from reference TRBV5-1 and TRBJ2-3, reads KAGVTQTPRYLIKTRGQQVTLSCSPISGHRSVSWYQQTPGQGLQFLFEYFSETQRNKGNFPGRFSGRQFSNSRSEMNVSTLELGDSALYLCASSLAGTSHGTQYFGPGTRLTVL.

The V and J genes are TRBV5-6 and TRBJ1-1; D is possibly TRBD1 (6 bases). The V gene lost 1 base and the J gene lost 9 bases, with 10 bases spanning the gap. The CDR3 has 12 residues. The germline CDR1 and CDR2 sequences are SGHDT and YYEEEE. The CDR3 here is CASSLRTDQAFF. CDR3 sequence (DNA): TGTGCCAGCAGCTTGAGGACAGATCAAGCTTTCTTT.

This clonotype came up a few times. This chain connects TRBV18 to TRBJ1-6; 9 bases align to TRBD1. The ends lost 4 bases at V and 8 bases at J; junction bases unmatched: 3. CDR1 is KGHSH and CDR2 is LQKENI in the germline V gene. The CDR3 is 14 residues long. The CDR3, as DNA: TGTGCCAGCTCACGTGACAGGGGGGATTCACCCCTCCACTTT. Amino acids: CASSRDRGDSPLHF.

This chain joins TRBV15 and TRBJ2-1; D possibly corresponds to TRBD1 (6 bases). The CDR3 length is 13 residues. The germline gives CDR1 LNHNV, CDR2 YYDKDF (reference sequence). V gave up 2 bases and J gave up 6 bases, with 8 bases separating them. CDR3: CATSRPGVNEQFF. CDR3 DNA: TGTGCCACCAGCAGACCAGGGGTCAATGAGCAGTTCTTC.

This CDR3 is CSVAIPRGAGNTIYF. CDR3 DNA: TGCAGCGTTGCTATCCCTAGGGGCGCCGGAAACACCATATATTTT. The gene calls are TRBV29-1 and TRBJ1-3; a weak D match, TRBD1 (5 bases). Germline V gene sequence: CDR1 SQVTM, CDR2 ANQGSEA. V was cut by 4 bases and J by 4 bases, with 17 bases left in between. The CDR3 has 15 residues.

This clonotype was picked up many times. This sequence joins TRBV29-1 and TRBJ1-1; a weak D match, TRBD1 (6 bases). Germline lookup yields CDR1 SQVTM and CDR2 ANQGSEA. The CDR3 length is 13 residues. This CDR3 reads CRAGVGGDTEAFF. For the CDR3, the DNA is TGCAGAGCCGGGGTAGGGGGGGACACTGAAGCTTTCTTT.

This clonotype was observed a handful of times. V and J are TRBV12-3 or TRBV12-4 and TRBJ2-5; 7 nucleotides match TRBD1. V shed 7 bases and J 1 base; nucleotides not matched to a gene: 6. The CDR3 sequence is 14 residues long. The DNA of the CDR3 is TGTGCCAGCACCCAAGACAGGGTCCAAGAGACCCAGTACTTC. Residues: CASTQDRVQETQYF.

This clonotype was counted ten times or more. V usage is TRBV27 and J usage is TRBJ2-7; TRBD2 matches 11 bases. V dropped 6 bases and J dropped 5; count of bases not matched to a gene: 6. CDR3 length: 14 amino acids. Germline V gene sequence: CDR1 MNHEY, CDR2 SMNVEV (reference sequence). As DNA, the CDR3 is TGTGCCAGCAGCTTCGTAGCGGGAGGGAACGAGCAGTACTTC. Protein sequence: CASSFVAGGNEQYF.

This clonotype was counted a few times. The chain joins TRBV12-3 or TRBV12-4 to TRBJ2-1, with 7 positions matching TRBD2. The ends lost 0 bases at V and 8 bases at J; junction bases unmatched: 10. This CDR3 comprises 16 residues. In nucleotides, the CDR3 is TGTGCCAGCAGTTTAGCGCGACGGGAGGCCCAAGATGAGCAGTTCTTC. It is translated as CASSLARREAQDEQFF.

This clonotype was detected only a few times. This chain connects TRBV3-1 to TRBJ1-1; D unclear. The CDR3 is made up of 12 amino acids. Germline V gene data show CDR1 as LGHDT and CDR2 as YNNKEL (reference sequence). With 0 bases removed from V and 11 bases from J, the gap between germline ends came to 10 bases. Here the CDR3 reads CASSQDPIGAFF. Here the CDR3 DNA reads TGTGCCAGCAGCCAAGACCCGATAGGGGCTTTCTTT. The full variable domain, with the rest looked up from reference TRBV3-1 and TRBJ1-1, is DTAVSQTPKYLVTQMGNDKSIKCEQNLGHDTMYWYKQDSKKFLKIMFSYNNKELIINETVPNRFSPKSPDKAHLNLHINSLELGDSAVYFCASSQDPIGAFFGQGTRLTVV.

This clonotype was picked up a small number of times. The rearrangement uses TRBV19 and TRBJ2-7; 8 bases align to TRBD1. This CDR3 spans 15 amino acids. Germline assignment: CDR1 LNHDA and CDR2 SQIVND (reference sequence). Germline trimming cut 3 bases from V and 3 bases from J; bases unmatched to any gene: 7. The CDR3 loop is CASSMRTGSFYEQYV. As DNA, the CDR3 is TGTGCCAGTAGTATGAGGACAGGGTCTTTCTACGAGCAGTACGTC.

Only a few counts were recorded for this clonotype. The chain recombines TRBV7-9 with TRBJ2-3; D might be TRBD1 (6 bases). Germline V CDR1 and CDR2: SEHNR, FQNEAQ (reference sequence). The CDR3 is made up of 19 amino acids. The germline V and J ends were trimmed by 2 bases and 1 base, with 22 bases remaining between them. This CDR3 is CASSLLNWTVLGRTDTQYF. CDR3 nucleotide sequence: TGTGCCAGCAGCTTACTCAACTGGACAGTCCTTGGGCGCACAGATACGCAGTATTTT.

This clonotype was seen repeatedly, ten times or more. This rearrangement joins TRBV10-3 to TRBJ2-3; possibly TRBD1 for D (5 bases). Germline V gene lookup returns CDR1 ENHRY and CDR2 SYGVKD. V was cut by 10 bases and J by 1 base, with 12 bases left in between. The CDR3 length is 13 residues. CDR3 DNA sequence: TGTGCCACCCGTGGGGCCCGCACAGATACGCAGTATTTT. It is translated as CATRGARTDTQYF.

V gene TRBV18 combines with J gene TRBJ2-1, with a possible D match to TRBD2 (6 bases). The germline gives CDR1 KGHSH, CDR2 LQKENI. Trimming removed 6 bases from V and 3 bases from J, with 15 bases in between. There are 15 residues in the CDR3. The CDR3 nucleotides are TGTGCCAGCTCCCCCGGGGGAGAAGGCTACAATGAGCAGTTCTTC. This gives the protein CASSPGGEGYNEQFF.

This clonotype was seen only a few times. The chain recombines TRBV10-3 with TRBJ2-3, with D unresolved. This CDR3 has 13 residues. V was trimmed by 3 bases and J by 2 bases, leaving 6 bases between them. Germline V gene data show CDR1 as ENHRY and CDR2 as SYGVKD. CDR3 loop: CAISDGDTDTQYF. The DNA for the CDR3 is TGTGCCATCAGTGATGGCGACACAGATACGCAGTATTTT.